This T cell receptor (beta chain) was identified during a study of Graves' ophthalmopathy and Graves' hyperthyroidism. Background on the study: Peripheral blood collection took place at initial diagnosis, before any treatment.

Using RNA transcripts, the TCR beta CDR3 regions were amplified. An opening RT-PCR round employed HTBI primers and preceded a second-round multiplex PCR. From the multiplex PCR reads, TCRdb called clonotypes with MiXCR, one entry per CDR3 protein. Here the sample spans hundreds of thousands of distinct CDR3 sequences, around 21% being singletons. Study-level points and caveats: Blood was where most expanded thyroid clonotypes above 0.001 frequency also turned up.

On this clonotype: Its specificity is unknown. This sequence may be a read error, since a much larger clone differs from it by one base.

The TCR sequence derives from a woman between 18 and 29 years old with stable Graves' hyperthyroidism. Sequencing input: peripheral blood.

The CDR3 spells CAISYGTGSNGYTF. The CDR3 DNA follows: TGTGCCATCAGTTATGGGACAGGGTCTAATGGCTACACCTTC. The genes are TRBV6-2 or TRBV6-3 and TRBJ1-2, with 9 bases lining up with TRBD1. This CDR3 contains 14 residues. The germline V gene encodes CDR1 MNHEY and CDR2 SVGEGT.